This T cell receptor beta chain was obtained from a study of cytomegalovirus exposure and HLA in healthy donors. Of note for this clone: Its specificity is unknown.

Primers included in the PCR were 60 Vbeta and 13 Jbeta primers. Method: immunoSEQ multiplex PCR; TCRdb's copy keeps in-frame clones and lacks some. The sample shows some 160,000 clones, about 72% of them seen only once. Whole-study findings and limits: Some highly shared sequence variants likely arose as a pipeline artifact. CMV serostatus was the only recorded immune exposure for donors. Many donors carried some public TCRs, although rarity characterized most TCR sequences.

V dropped 2 bases and J dropped 1 base, with 19 bases sitting between them. The CDR3 length is 17 residues. The receptor was isolated from a man aged 35-49 years in good health and CMV-seronegative. Specimen: PBMCs. This chain connects TRBV5-7 to TRBJ2-7; D remains unclear. TRBV5-7 is reported as an ORF; its role is uncertain. The CDR3, as DNA: TGTGCCAGCAGCTTTGCCGTGGTGGGCCGCCCTTCCTACGAGCAGTACTTC. It yields the protein CASSFAVVGRPSYEQYF.